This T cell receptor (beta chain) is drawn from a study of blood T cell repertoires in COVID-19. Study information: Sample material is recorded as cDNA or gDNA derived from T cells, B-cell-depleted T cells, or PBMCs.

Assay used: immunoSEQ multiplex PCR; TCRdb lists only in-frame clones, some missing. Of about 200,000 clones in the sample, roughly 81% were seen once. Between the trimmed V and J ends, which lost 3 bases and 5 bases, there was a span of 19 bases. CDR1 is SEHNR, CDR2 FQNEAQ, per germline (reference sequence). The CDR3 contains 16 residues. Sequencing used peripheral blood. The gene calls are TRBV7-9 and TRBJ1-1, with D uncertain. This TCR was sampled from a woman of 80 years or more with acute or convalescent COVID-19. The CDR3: CASSFVVRVDGTEAFF. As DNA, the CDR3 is TGTGCCAGCAGCTTCGTTGTTCGGGTAGATGGGACTGAAGCTTTCTTT.